This entry is about one T cell receptor (beta chain). In the original analysis: Estimation of nucleated cell counts relied on the amplification of reference gene primers. Here immunoSEQ multiplex PCR was the method, and the copy in TCRdb shows in-frame clones only, minus some. The V and J calls and clone size come from that table; D and trimming were worked out from the DNA. The sample shows about 53,000 clones, roughly 82% of them seen only once. The data were taken from a study of blood T cell repertoires in COVID-19. Study details: The samples span acute and convalescent COVID-19 from the United States, Italy and Spain. PBMCs, B-cell-depleted T cells, or T cells were the source of the cDNA or gDNA that made up the material.

The CDR3 extends over 16 amino acids. Between the trimmed V and J ends, which lost 1 base and 2 bases, there was a span of 12 bases. Germline CDR1 and CDR2: SEHNR and FQNEAQ (reference sequence). The gene calls are TRBV7-9 and TRBJ1-5; D is unresolved. The TCR sequence derives from a woman aged 55 to 70 with acute or convalescent COVID-19. Material: peripheral blood. DNA for the CDR3: TGTGCCAGCAGCTTAGGGGAGGGTTCCCGCAATCAGCCCCAGCATTTT. This translates into CASSLGEGSRNQPQHF.